The sequence of this TCR beta chain was determined in a study of blood T cell repertoires in COVID-19. Generated by immunoSEQ multiplex PCR, the TCRdb table keeps only in-frame clones and is missing some. In the table there are about 120,000 clones, approximately 87% of which are singletons. The CDR3 is made up of 18 amino acids. The germline gives CDR1 SGDLS, CDR2 YYNGEE. J was trimmed by 4 bases and V by 7 bases; bases with no gene match: 14. This chain joins TRBV9 and TRBJ2-3; 14 bases line up with TRBD2. This TCR was recovered from a man aged 55 to 69 with acute or convalescent COVID-19. The sample comprised peripheral blood. Written as DNA, the CDR3 is TGTGCCAGCTCCCGTACGTTGACTAGCGGGAGGGCCCCAGATACGCAGTATTTT. It translates to CASSRTLTSGRAPDTQYF.